This is a list of T cell receptor beta chains from one sample in a study of blood T cell repertoires in COVID-19. Sequencing used immunoSEQ multiplex PCR; TCRdb keeps in-frame clones, though not all of them. The table lists about 71,000 clones, 75% to 90% of them singletons. The sample comprised peripheral blood. The receptors were sampled from a man aged 50-59 years with acute or convalescent COVID-19. Each CDR3 is given with its conserved first and last residue. D genes are given only for firm matches. Expanded clones get a size class; other rows say once, few or many, or leave the size out.

D	V	length	J	size	DNA	CDR3
NA	TRBV11-3	15	TRBJ1-2	NA	TGTGCCAGCAGCGCCCGACAGACATCACTGTCTGGCTACACCTTC	CASSARQTSLSGYTF
NA	TRBV4-1	17	TRBJ1-2	NA	TGCGCCAGCAGCCAAACCAGGGGAGAGGGTTTGGACTATGGCTACACCTTC	CASSQTRGEGLDYGYTF
TRBD2	TRBV7-2	16	TRBJ2-7	NA	TGTGCCAGCAGCGAGGGACTAGCGGGGATCTCCTACGAGCAGTACTTC	CASSEGLAGISYEQYF
TRBD2	TRBV6-4	15	TRBJ2-1	NA	TGTGCCAGCAGTCTTGAAGGGACTAGACACAATGAGCAGTTCTTC	CASSLEGTRHNEQFF
TRBD1	TRBV2	15	TRBJ1-5	once	TGTGCCAGCAATCCGGGACAGGAGGATAGAGAGCCCCAGCATTTT	CASNPGQEDREPQHF
NA	TRBV5-8	17	TRBJ2-1	NA	TGTGCCAGCAGCTGGGAGTTGTGGACCCCTTCTGGCAATGAGCAGTTCTTC	CASSWELWTPSGNEQFF
NA	TRBV11-2	11	TRBJ1-1	NA	TGTGCCAGCAGCCTAGGATTCAGGGCTTTCTTT	CASSLGFRAFF
NA	TRBV11-2	17	TRBJ2-7	NA	TGTGCCAGCAGCTTAGGCCGGTTGCACGGTAACTCCTACGAGCAGTACTTC	CASSLGRLHGNSYEQYF
TRBD2	TRBV6-2/TRBV6-3	14	TRBJ2-7	NA	TGTGCCAGCAGTTACCAGCGGGAGACCTACGAGCAGTACTTC	CASSYQRETYEQYF
NA	TRBV28	13	TRBJ2-7	NA	TGTGCCAGCACAAGTACAGACTCCTACGAGCAGTACTTC	CASTSTDSYEQYF